The 21 T cell receptor beta chains listed next were all sequenced from one sample in a study of beta chain features in type 1 diabetes (dated 2018 in TCRdb). The library was built by means of the immunoSEQ multiplex PCR assay. All of the isolated RNA was reverse transcribed with the High Capacity cDNA Reverse Transcription Kit, so expressed TCRB transcripts were sequenced. TCRdb retrieved this table from immuneACCESS and kept in-frame rearrangements only. Not all clones are present; in checked studies, unresolved V genes account for under half, and no reason is known for the remainder. This sample comprises around 250,000 clones, around 14% of them detected only once. Clones ranked in the top ten supply more than 0.02% of the sample. Sequencing was done on a sample of naive CD4+ T cells from blood. In light of the paper, this sample's cell subset or site label describes: true naive CD4+ T cells. These receptors all come from a woman between 35 and 50 years old in good health.

The rearrangement uses TRBV4-1 and TRBJ1-1, with D tentatively TRBD1 (5 bases). Germline-derived CDR1 and CDR2 are MGHRA and YSYEKL. The V end was cut by 3 bases, the J end by 3 bases, with 17 bases between. The CDR3 sequence is 16 residues long. The CDR3 DNA reads TGCGCCAGCAGCCACCCGCGGGATGTGGGGGACACTGAAGCTTTCTTT. It translates to CASSHPRDVGDTEAFF.

This clone was recorded a few times. The rearrangement uses TRBV9 and TRBJ1-6; TRBD1 is a possible D gene (5 bases). Trimming cost V 3 bases and J 4 bases, with 8 bases left between them. This CDR3 spans 14 amino acids. Germline loops: CDR1 SGDLS, CDR2 YYNGEE. The CDR3 protein is CASSADTYNSPLHF. Here the CDR3 DNA reads TGTGCCAGCAGCGCGGACACTTATAATTCACCCCTCCACTTT.

V usage is TRBV2 and J usage is TRBJ1-2; a possible D gene is TRBD1 (6 bases). V was clipped by 0 bases and J by 7 bases, with 18 bases between them. The CDR3 spans 16 residues. Germline CDR1 is SNHLY and CDR2 is FYNNEI. The CDR3 DNA sequence: TGTGCCAGCAGTGAAGCGCTTGGGACACCGTTCCCTGGCTACACCTTC. Protein sequence: CASSEALGTPFPGYTF.

This clone showed up just a few times. The chain links TRBV7-2 to TRBJ2-5; D remains ambiguous. The CDR3 contains 13 residues. Trimming took off 5 bases at V and 7 bases at J, with 14 bases between the two ends. CDR1 is SGHTA, CDR2 FQGNSA, per germline. The CDR3 region has the DNA TGTGCCAGCAGCCCCACGGCGGATGGGACCCAGTACTTC. It codes for CASSPTADGTQYF.

The V call is TRBV4-3, the J call TRBJ2-7; tentative D call: TRBD2 (7 bases). This CDR3 is built from 14 residues. Germline CDR1 LGHNA, CDR2 YSLEER. V was cut by 3 bases and J by 3 bases, with 12 bases left in between. DNA for the CDR3: TGCGCCAGCAGCCAGGGGGGGGGCGGCTACGAGCAGTACTTC. It encodes CASSQGGGGYEQYF.

J is TRBJ1-1 and V is TRBV7-9, with D possibly TRBD1 on 5 matching bases. The germline gives CDR1 SEHNR, CDR2 FQNEAQ (reference sequence). The CDR3 covers 14 residues. V lost 2 bases to trimming and J lost 5 bases, with 12 bases between them. The CDR3 here is CASSLQGGGTEAFF. In DNA, the CDR3 is TGTGCCAGCAGCTTACAGGGAGGAGGGACTGAAGCTTTCTTT.

J is TRBJ2-3 and V is TRBV5-1, with TRBD1 identical over 7 bases. Per germline, CDR1 SGHRS and CDR2 YFSETQ. V was pared by 7 bases and J by 1 base, with 18 bases of the junction left unmatched. The CDR3 covers 18 residues. The CDR3 coding sequence is TGCGCCAGCGCCGTGGGGCCGACAGGGCCTCTTCGCACAGATACGCAGTATTTT. Translated: CASAVGPTGPLRTDTQYF.

The rearrangement uses TRBV28 and TRBJ1-4; the match to TRBD1 covers 7 bases. J lost 5 bases, V lost 5 bases, and 2 bases had no gene match. Germline-derived CDR1 and CDR2 are MDHEN and SYDVKM. The CDR3 is 13 residues long. CDR3 region: CASSGTENEKLFF. The DNA for the CDR3 is TGTGCCAGCAGTGGGACAGAGAATGAAAAACTGTTTTTT.

J is TRBJ2-2 and V is TRBV2, with D perhaps matching TRBD1 (6 bases). V was shortened by 6 bases and J by 6 bases, with 17 bases between the two germline ends. Germline V gene data show CDR1 as SNHLY and CDR2 as FYNNEI. The CDR3 spans 15 residues. CDR3: CASSLDAGTPGELFF. In DNA form, the CDR3 reads TGTGCCAGCAGCCTAGACGCCGGGACACCCGGGGAGCTGTTTTTT.

This clone turned up a few times. The chain recombines TRBV10-3 with TRBJ2-5; 9 bases fit TRBD1. Germline CDR1 and CDR2: ENHRY and SYGVKD. The V and J ends lost 0 bases and 5 bases, in that order; junction bases with no gene match: 4. The CDR3 totals 15 residues. The CDR3 bases are TGTGCCATCAGTGAGTCACAGGGGGCAAGGGAGACCCAGTACTTC. It codes for CAISESQGARETQYF.

The chain joins TRBV5-1 to TRBJ2-1; TRBD2 matches 7 bases. Germline loops: CDR1 SGHRS, CDR2 YFSETQ. With 4 bases clipped from V and 1 base from J, the junction kept 5 bases outside the gene matches. CDR3 size: 15 residues. CDR3 amino acids: CASSVSGDSYNEQFF. DNA for the CDR3: TGCGCCAGCAGCGTAAGCGGGGATTCCTACAATGAGCAGTTCTTC.

The CDR3 DNA is TGTGCCAGCAGCTACCCGACAGGGGAGCATAATTCACCCCTCCACTTT. It is translated as CASSYPTGEHNSPLHF. This chain links TRBV7-8 with TRBJ1-6; 8 nucleotides agree with TRBD1. Germline V gene data show CDR1 as SGHVS and CDR2 as FQNEAQ. CDR3 length equals 16 residues. V dropped 4 bases and J dropped 5; count of bases not matched to a gene: 7.

The chain carries TRBV2 and TRBJ2-3; 9 bases match TRBD1. Unmatched junction bases numbered 11, after V lost 6 bases and J lost 4 bases. This CDR3 has 16 amino acids. Germline V gives CDR1 SNHLY, CDR2 FYNNEI. Written as DNA, the CDR3 is TGTGCCAGCAGAAGAACGTGGGACAGGGACGCAGATACGCAGTATTTT. Its translation is CASRRTWDRDADTQYF.

The chain couples TRBV5-1 to TRBJ2-1, with D maybe TRBD2 (6 bases). Trimming took off 6 bases at V and 6 bases at J, with 19 bases between the two ends. This CDR3 is built from 15 residues. The germline gives CDR1 SGHRS, CDR2 YFSETQ. The chain's CDR3 is CASIIEPGGVNEQFF. In DNA, the CDR3 is TGCGCCAGCATTATAGAACCGGGCGGGGTCAATGAGCAGTTCTTC.

In this sample, this clone turned up once. V and J are TRBV6-5 and TRBJ1-5; 8 nucleotides align to TRBD1. Unmatched junction bases numbered 7, after V lost 4 bases and J lost 2 bases. CDR1 and CDR2 from the germline V gene are MNHEY and SVGAGI. CDR3 length: 16 residues. In DNA form, the CDR3 reads TGTGCCAGCAGTTTGGCAGGGGGCCGGGGCAATCAGCCCCAGCATTTT. Its translation is CASSLAGGRGNQPQHF.

This clone has more than one count but fewer than ten. This sample also contains other DNA sequences that code for the same CDR3. The rearrangement joins TRBV18 to TRBJ2-5; 9 positions agree with TRBD2. J lost 2 bases, V lost 3 bases, and 1 base had no gene match. Germline V gives CDR1 KGHSH, CDR2 LQKENI. The CDR3 covers 14 residues. The CDR3, as DNA: TGTGCCAGCTCACCGCGGGGGGGTCAAGAGACCCAGTACTTC. Amino acids: CASSPRGGQETQYF.

This chain uses TRBV6-6 with TRBJ2-1; D remains ambiguous. Looked up from germline, CDR1 is MNHNY and CDR2 is SVGAGI (reference sequence). This CDR3 is 14 amino acids long. Trimming shortened V by 0 bases and J by 6 bases, and 9 bases separated the two germline ends. The DNA for the CDR3 is TGTGCCAGCAGTTACTCGAATACAGCCAATGAGCAGTTCTTC. This sequence encodes CASSYSNTANEQFF.

This clone was detected a few times. V gene TRBV11-2 combines with J gene TRBJ2-5, with 9 bases matching TRBD2. CDR1 SGHAT and CDR2 FQNNGV come from the germline V gene. V lost 8 bases, J lost 5 bases, and 6 bases stayed unmatched. CDR3 length: 13 amino acids. The CDR3 loop is CASSGTSRETQYF. In nucleotides, the CDR3 is TGTGCCAGCTCCGGGACTAGCAGGGAGACCCAGTACTTC.

This clone was picked up a small number of times. J is TRBJ2-5 and V is TRBV6-5; TRBD1 might be the D (6 bases). In germline, CDR1 is MNHEY, CDR2 SVGAGI. The CDR3 contains 15 residues. Trimming left V 4 bases short and J 4 bases short, with 16 bases between. The CDR3 bases are TGTGCCAGCAGTTCATCTACAGGGCGCGGAGAGACCCAGTACTTC. Protein product: CASSSSTGRGETQYF.

CDR3 in DNA: TGTGCCAGCAGCTTAGCTGGACAGGGCCCTTTGGAGCAGTACTTC. Its protein product is CASSLAGQGPLEQYF. This chain uses TRBV11-2 with TRBJ2-7; 8 nucleotides match TRBD1. Germline trimming cut 1 base from V and 7 bases from J; bases unmatched to any gene: 9. This CDR3 has 15 amino acids. The V gene's germline CDR1 is SGHAT and CDR2 FQNNGV.

This clone has only a few counts. The chain combines TRBV5-1 with TRBJ2-1, with no clear D. Germline loops: CDR1 SGHRS, CDR2 YFSETQ. Trimming removed 0 bases at V and 4 bases at J, with 11 bases between. The CDR3 spans 15 residues. In nucleotides, the CDR3 is TGCGCCAGCAGCTTGGACTCCCCGGTGTACAATGAGCAGTTCTTC. This encodes CASSLDSPVYNEQFF.